This entry features one T cell receptor beta chain sequence. Antigen unknown. This specimen belongs to a study of type 1 and type 2 diabetes patients. Looking at the study overall: The cohort mixed type 1 diabetes, type 2 diabetes and nondiabetic donors. T cells were magnetically sorted from PBMCs as CD4+ or CD8+ subsets. Study-wide findings and caveats: In CD4+ and CD8+ T cells, type 2 diabetes diversity exceeded type 1.

No donor had another autoimmune disease or recent infection within four weeks. Genomic DNA was the PCR template. A primer set of 30 forward and 13 reverse primers amplified the CDR3. TCRdb used MiXCR to reprocess the multiplex PCR reads, holding one entry per CDR3 protein. The sample carries 250,000 or so distinct CDR3 sequences, around 47% recorded once. CDR1 is SEHNR and CDR2 is FQNEAQ in the germline V gene (reference sequence). V was pared by 3 bases and J by 8 bases, with 10 bases between. The CDR3 is 12 residues long. The sequenced material came from peripheral blood mononuclear cells (PBMCs). This receptor was obtained from a man younger than 30 with type 2 diabetes. The chain couples TRBV7-9 to TRBJ1-2; possibly TRBD1 for D (5 bases). This chain's CDR3 is CASSLGTRGYTF. CDR3 nucleotide sequence: TGTGCCAGCAGCTTGGGGACGAGAGGCTACACCTTC.